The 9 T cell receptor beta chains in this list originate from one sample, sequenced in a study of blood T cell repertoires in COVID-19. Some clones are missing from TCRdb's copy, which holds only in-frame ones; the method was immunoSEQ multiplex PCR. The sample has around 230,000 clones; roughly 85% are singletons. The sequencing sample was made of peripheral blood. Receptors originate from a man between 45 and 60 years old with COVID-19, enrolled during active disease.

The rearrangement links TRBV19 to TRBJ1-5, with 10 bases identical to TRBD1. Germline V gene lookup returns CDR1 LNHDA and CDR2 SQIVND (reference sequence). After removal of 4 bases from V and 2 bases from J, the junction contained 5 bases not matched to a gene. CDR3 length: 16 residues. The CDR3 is CASSTPGTGGNQPQHF. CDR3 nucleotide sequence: TGTGCCAGTAGTACCCCCGGGACAGGGGGCAATCAGCCCCAGCATTTT.

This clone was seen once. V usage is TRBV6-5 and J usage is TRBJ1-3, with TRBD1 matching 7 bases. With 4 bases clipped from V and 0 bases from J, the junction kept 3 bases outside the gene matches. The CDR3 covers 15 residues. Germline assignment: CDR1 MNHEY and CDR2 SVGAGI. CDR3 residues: CASSSGQDSGNTIYF. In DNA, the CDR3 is TGTGCCAGCAGTTCCGGACAGGACTCTGGAAACACCATATATTTT.

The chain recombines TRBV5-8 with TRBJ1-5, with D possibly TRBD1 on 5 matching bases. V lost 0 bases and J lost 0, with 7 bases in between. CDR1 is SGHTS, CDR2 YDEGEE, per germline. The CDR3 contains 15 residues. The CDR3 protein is CASSLAGNSNQPQHF. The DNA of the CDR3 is TGTGCCAGCAGCTTGGCAGGGAATAGCAATCAGCCCCAGCATTTT.

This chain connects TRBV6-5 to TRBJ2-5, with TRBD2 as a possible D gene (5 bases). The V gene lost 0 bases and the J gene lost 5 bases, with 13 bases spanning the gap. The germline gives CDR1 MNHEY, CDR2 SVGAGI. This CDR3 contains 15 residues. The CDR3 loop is CASSYSAGTGETQYF. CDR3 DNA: TGTGCCAGCAGTTACTCAGCTGGAACGGGGGAGACCCAGTACTTC.

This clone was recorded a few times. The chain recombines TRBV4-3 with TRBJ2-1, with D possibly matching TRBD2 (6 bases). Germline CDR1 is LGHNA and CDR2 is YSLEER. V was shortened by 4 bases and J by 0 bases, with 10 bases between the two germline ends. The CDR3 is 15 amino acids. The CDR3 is CASSPSGSSYNEQFF. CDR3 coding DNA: TGCGCCAGCAGCCCCAGCGGGTCCTCCTACAATGAGCAGTTCTTC.

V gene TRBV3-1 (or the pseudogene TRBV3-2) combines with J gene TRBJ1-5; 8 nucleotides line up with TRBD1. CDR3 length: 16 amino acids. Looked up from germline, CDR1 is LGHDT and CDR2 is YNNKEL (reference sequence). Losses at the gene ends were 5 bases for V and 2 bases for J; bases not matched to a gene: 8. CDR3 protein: CASSSRGHVGNQPQHF. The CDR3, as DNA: TGTGCCAGCAGCTCCAGGGGGCATGTGGGCAATCAGCCCCAGCATTTT.

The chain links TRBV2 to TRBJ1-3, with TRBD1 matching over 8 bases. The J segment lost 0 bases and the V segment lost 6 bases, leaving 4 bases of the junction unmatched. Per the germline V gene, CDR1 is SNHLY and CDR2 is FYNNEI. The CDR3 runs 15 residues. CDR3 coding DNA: TGTGCCAGCAGCTATACAGGGGGCTCTGGAAACACCATATATTTT. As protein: CASSYTGGSGNTIYF.

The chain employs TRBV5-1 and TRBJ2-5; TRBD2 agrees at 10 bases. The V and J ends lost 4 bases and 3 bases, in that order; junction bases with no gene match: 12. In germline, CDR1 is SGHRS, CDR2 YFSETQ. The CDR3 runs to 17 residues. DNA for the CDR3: TGCGCCAGCAGCAAGGGAGTAGCTAGCGGGGGAGAAGAGACCCAGTACTTC. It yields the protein CASSKGVASGGEETQYF.

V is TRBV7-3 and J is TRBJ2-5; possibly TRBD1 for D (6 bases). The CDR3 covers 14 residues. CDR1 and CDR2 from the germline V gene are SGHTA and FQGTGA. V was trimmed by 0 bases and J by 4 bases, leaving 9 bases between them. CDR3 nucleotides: TGTGCCAGCAGCTTAACAGGGGACACAGAGACCCAGTACTTC. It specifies CASSLTGDTETQYF. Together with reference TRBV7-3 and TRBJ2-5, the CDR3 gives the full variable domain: GAGVSQTPSNKVTEKGKYVELRCDPISGHTALYWYRQSLGQGPEFLIYFQGTGAADDSGLPNDRFFAVRPEGSVSTLKIQRTERGDSAVYLCASSLTGDTETQYFGPGTRLLVL.